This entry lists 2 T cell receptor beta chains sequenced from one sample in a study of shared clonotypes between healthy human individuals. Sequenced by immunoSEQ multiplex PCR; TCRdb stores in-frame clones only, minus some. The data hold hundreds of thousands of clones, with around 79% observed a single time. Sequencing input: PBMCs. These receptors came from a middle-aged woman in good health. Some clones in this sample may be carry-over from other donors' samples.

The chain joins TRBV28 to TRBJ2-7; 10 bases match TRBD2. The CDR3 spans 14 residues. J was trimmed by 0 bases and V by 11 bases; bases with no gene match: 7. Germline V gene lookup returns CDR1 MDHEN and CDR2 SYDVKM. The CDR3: CASRLAGSSYEQYF. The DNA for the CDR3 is TGTGCCTCTAGACTAGCGGGCAGCTCCTACGAGCAGTACTTC. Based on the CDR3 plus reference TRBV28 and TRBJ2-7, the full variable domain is DVKVTQSSRYLVKRTGEKVFLECVQDMDHENMFWYRQDPGLGLRLIYFSYDVKMKEKGDIPEGYSVSREKKERFSLILESASTNQTSMYLCASRLAGSSYEQYFGPGTRLTVT.

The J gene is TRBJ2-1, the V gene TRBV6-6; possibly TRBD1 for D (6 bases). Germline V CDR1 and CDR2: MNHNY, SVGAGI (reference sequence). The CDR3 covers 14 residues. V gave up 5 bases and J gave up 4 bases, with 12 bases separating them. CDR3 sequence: CASSQGRAYNEQFF. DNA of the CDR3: TGTGCCAGCAGTCAGGGGCGGGCATACAATGAGCAGTTCTTC.